Presented here are 28 T cell receptor beta chains from one specimen sequenced in a study of response to subunit inactivated influenza vaccine. MiXCR, applied by TCRdb to the RT-PCR reads, yields one record per CDR3 protein. Of about 540,000 distinct CDR3 sequences in the sample, less than 15% were seen once. The input for sequencing was PBMCs from blood, taken about 11 days after vaccination. Source of these receptors: a man aged 50 to 60 who received an inactivated influenza vaccine.

This clonotype showed up many times. The chain employs TRBV4-3 and TRBJ2-2; tentative D call: TRBD2 (5 bases). The V end lost 2 bases, the J end lost 4 bases, and 11 bases lay between the germline ends. Germline CDR1 is LGHNA and CDR2 is YSLEER. This CDR3 is built from 15 residues. The chain's CDR3 is CASSQFGVVTGELFF. CDR3 DNA sequence: TGCGCCAGCAGCCAATTCGGGGTTGTCACCGGGGAGCTGTTTTTT.

This clonotype was recorded many times. V gene TRBV6-6 combines with J gene TRBJ2-7; D not resolved. Trimming shortened V by 3 bases and J by 2 bases, and 8 bases separated the two germline ends. This CDR3 spans 13 amino acids. In germline, CDR1 is MNHNY, CDR2 SVGAGI (reference sequence). The CDR3 DNA follows: TGTGCCAGCAGTTATGGGCAGACCTACGAGCAGTACTTC. Amino acid sequence: CASSYGQTYEQYF.

The chain employs TRBV6-5 and TRBJ1-4; the D gene is possibly TRBD1 (6 bases). Trimming left V 2 bases short and J 3 bases short, with 13 bases between. The CDR3 is 16 residues long. Germline V gene sequence: CDR1 MNHEY, CDR2 SVGAGI. The CDR3 loop reads CASSYTGTSSNEKLFF. In DNA, the CDR3 is TGTGCCAGCAGTTACACAGGGACTTCTTCTAATGAAAAACTGTTTTTT.

Here the CDR3 reads CSAQRDVGEQYF. Here the CDR3 DNA reads TGCAGCGCCCAACGGGACGTAGGAGAGCAGTACTTC. The chain combines TRBV29-1 with TRBJ2-7; the D gene could be TRBD1 or TRBD2 (5 bases each). Germline V lookup: CDR1 SQVTM, CDR2 ANQGSEA. The CDR3 extends over 12 amino acids. Trimming left V 7 bases short and J 7 bases short, with 17 bases between.

This chain connects TRBV29-1 to TRBJ2-1; D unclear. The V end lost 1 base, the J end lost 6 bases, and 10 bases lay between the germline ends. Germline V gene sequence: CDR1 SQVTM, CDR2 ANQGSEA. The CDR3 length is 13 residues. For the CDR3, the DNA is TGCAGCGTTGAAGGTAGGGCAGTCAATGAGCAGTTCTTC. Amino acid sequence: CSVEGRAVNEQFF.

This chain connects TRBV5-1 to TRBJ2-1; D is undetermined. The CDR3 spans 15 residues. CDR1 is SGHRS and CDR2 is YFSETQ in the germline V gene. The V and J ends lost 4 bases and 8 bases respectively, with 19 bases between them. The CDR3 loop is CASSRDGRPNHEQFF. CDR3 nucleotide sequence: TGCGCCAGCAGCCGCGACGGACGTCCTAACCATGAGCAGTTCTTC.

The table lists this clonotype with a few counts. The genes are TRBV6-2 or TRBV6-3 and TRBJ1-2, with D maybe TRBD1 (6 bases). The CDR3 runs to 15 residues. Germline lookup yields CDR1 MNHEY and CDR2 SVGEGT. The V end lost 2 bases, the J end lost 1 base, and 11 bases lay between the germline ends. DNA of the CDR3: TGTGCCAGCAGTTACGCGACAGGAAATAACTATGGCTACACCTTC. This translates into CASSYATGNNYGYTF.

This clonotype occurred a few times. The rearrangement joins TRBV29-1 to TRBJ2-3, with 8 bases that match TRBD2. Germline V CDR1 and CDR2: SQVTM, ANQGSEA. Germline trimming cut 3 bases from V and 0 bases from J; bases unmatched to any gene: 5. The CDR3 loop spans 15 amino acids. CDR3 bases: TGCAGCGTTGAGGGGCCGGGAGGGAGCACAGATACGCAGTATTTT. Translated, it gives CSVEGPGGSTDTQYF.

This clonotype was observed a few times. The chain joins TRBV7-9 to TRBJ2-7, with D possibly being TRBD1 or TRBD2 (5 bases each). Trimming removed 10 bases from V and 6 bases from J, with 16 bases in between. This CDR3 has 12 residues. Germline V gene sequence: CDR1 SEHNR, CDR2 FQNEAQ (reference sequence). The CDR3 bases are TGTGCCACCAGGGACGGAGGTCGCGAGCAGTACTTC. This gives the protein CATRDGGREQYF.

This clonotype was seen more than once but under ten times. The rearrangement links TRBV5-1 to TRBJ2-1, with 16 bases identical to TRBD2. Per the germline V gene, CDR1 is SGHRS and CDR2 is YFSETQ. The CDR3 contains 17 residues. Germline trimming cut 3 bases from V and 7 bases from J; bases unmatched to any gene: 7. The CDR3 protein is CASSSGLAGGPNNEQFF. CDR3 DNA: TGCGCCAGCAGCTCGGGACTAGCGGGAGGGCCAAATAATGAGCAGTTCTTC.

This clonotype was seen a few times. The chain employs TRBV20-1 and TRBJ1-1; perhaps TRBD1 as D (5 bases). CDR3 length: 13 residues. Trimming stripped 4 bases from V and 1 base from J, with 10 bases between. Germline V gene lookup returns CDR1 DFQATT and CDR2 SNEGSKA (reference sequence). The CDR3 region is CSAMGPTNTEAFF. The CDR3 coding sequence is TGCAGTGCTATGGGACCGACGAACACTGAAGCTTTCTTT.

V is TRBV28 and J is TRBJ2-1; D uncertain. This CDR3 has 14 amino acids. In germline, CDR1 is MDHEN, CDR2 SYDVKM. Trimming removed 3 bases from V and 3 bases from J, with 9 bases in between. This CDR3 is CASSFTGYYNEQFF. The CDR3, as DNA: TGTGCCAGCAGTTTCACGGGTTACTACAATGAGCAGTTCTTC.

The rearrangement links TRBV5-1 to TRBJ2-2; 9 nucleotides line up with TRBD2. Germline V CDR1 and CDR2: SGHRS, YFSETQ. V dropped 4 bases and J dropped 3; count of bases not matched to a gene: 7. The CDR3 extends over 16 amino acids. CDR3 sequence reads: CASSPLAGRDTGELFF. The CDR3 DNA reads as TGCGCCAGCAGCCCTCTAGCGGGAAGGGACACCGGGGAGCTGTTTTTT.

The table lists this clonotype with a few counts. The V call is TRBV20-1, the J call TRBJ2-1; TRBD2 agrees at 12 bases. Germline assignment: CDR1 DFQATT and CDR2 SNEGSKA (reference sequence). J gave up 5 bases and V 3 bases, and 2 bases lay outside the gene matches. The CDR3 is 14 amino acids. The CDR3 spells CSASRTSGDNEQFF. The CDR3 nucleotides are TGCAGTGCTAGTCGGACTAGCGGGGACAATGAGCAGTTCTTC.

This clonotype has only a few counts. This chain links TRBV5-1 with TRBJ2-3; 14 bases line up with TRBD2. The CDR3 is made up of 17 amino acids. V was pared by 4 bases and J by 4 bases, with 8 bases of the junction left unmatched. From germline, CDR1 is SGHRS and CDR2 YFSETQ. The CDR3 nucleotides are TGCGCCAGCAGCGGCGGGACTAGCGGGAGTCCTGCAGATACGCAGTATTTT. As protein: CASSGGTSGSPADTQYF.

This chain uses TRBV12-3 or TRBV12-4 with TRBJ2-3, with 10 bases that match TRBD2. V gave up 6 bases and J gave up 6 bases; unmatched junction bases: 6. The CDR3 has 14 amino acids. The CDR3: CASSPSGGLDTQYF. Here the CDR3 DNA reads TGTGCCAGCAGCCCTAGCGGGGGTTTGGATACGCAGTATTTT.

This clonotype was seen a few times. The chain recombines TRBV11-2 with TRBJ2-7; the D gene is possibly TRBD2 (5 bases). CDR1 is SGHAT and CDR2 is FQNNGV in the germline V gene. The V and J ends lost 6 bases and 7 bases respectively, with 22 bases between them. The CDR3 is made up of 15 amino acids. This CDR3 is CASRIPGILGKEQYF. In DNA form, the CDR3 reads TGTGCCAGCAGGATCCCGGGAATTCTCGGGAAGGAGCAGTACTTC.

This clonotype has more than one count but fewer than ten. This rearrangement joins TRBV27 to TRBJ2-1, with no clear D. The ends were cut back, 5 bases at V and 9 bases at J, with 11 bases in the middle. The V gene's germline CDR1 is MNHEY and CDR2 SMNVEV (reference sequence). The CDR3 length is 12 residues. For the CDR3, the DNA is TGTGCCAGCAGTACCCCAAATAGTGAGCAGTTCTTC. Amino acid sequence: CASSTPNSEQFF.

The chain employs TRBV5-4 and TRBJ1-2, with no clear D. V was pared by 2 bases and J by 6 bases, with 11 bases between. CDR1 is SGHNT, CDR2 YYREEE, per germline (reference sequence). The CDR3 consists of 13 residues. The DNA of the CDR3 is TGTGCCAGCAGCTTAGAGGACGGACATGGCTACACCTTC. Its protein product is CASSLEDGHGYTF.

This chain joins TRBV28 and TRBJ2-3; 11 bases map to TRBD2. The CDR3 is 14 amino acids. After removal of 8 bases from V and 1 base from J, the junction contained 2 bases not matched to a gene. Germline V gene data show CDR1 as MDHEN and CDR2 as SYDVKM. The CDR3: CASQTSGGTDTQYF. The CDR3 region has the DNA TGTGCCAGCCAGACTAGCGGGGGCACAGATACGCAGTATTTT.

The chain couples TRBV20-1 to TRBJ2-2; TRBD2 matches at 14 bases. V dropped 6 bases and J dropped 7; count of bases not matched to a gene: 7. The length of the CDR3 is 15 residues. Germline lookup yields CDR1 DFQATT and CDR2 SNEGSKA (reference sequence). The DNA of the CDR3 is TGCAGTGCAACGGGACTAGCGGGAGTGGACGGGGAGCTGTTTTTT. Protein product: CSATGLAGVDGELFF.

This clonotype was seen a handful of times. The rearrangement links TRBV20-1 to TRBJ2-2; D is ambiguous. V gave up 6 bases and J gave up 7 bases, with 6 bases separating them. Germline V lookup: CDR1 DFQATT, CDR2 SNEGSKA (reference sequence). The CDR3 contains 10 residues. CDR3 region: CSARRGELFF. The CDR3 DNA follows: TGCAGTGCGCGGCGCGGGGAGCTGTTTTTT.

This clonotype was picked up a small number of times. This chain connects TRBV5-8 to TRBJ1-5; 9 nucleotides match TRBD1. The V gene's germline CDR1 is SGHTS and CDR2 YDEGEE. This CDR3 is built from 16 residues. Trimming at V came to 4 bases and at J to 6 bases, leaving 11 bases not matched to a gene. The CDR3 coding sequence is TGTGCCAGCAGCCCAACAGGACAGGGGAGAGGTCAGCCCCAGCATTTT. Its protein is CASSPTGQGRGQPQHF.

The chain has TRBV12-3 or TRBV12-4 and TRBJ1-1, with D maybe TRBD1 (5 bases). The CDR3 extends over 14 amino acids. V was cut by 10 bases and J by 0 bases, with 15 bases left in between. CDR3 DNA sequence: TGTGCCACCATTCAATGGGGGTTGAACACTGAAGCTTTCTTT. Its protein product is CATIQWGLNTEAFF.

Only a few counts were recorded for this clonotype. V gene TRBV6-2 or TRBV6-3 combines with J gene TRBJ2-1; 9 positions match TRBD2. Losses at the gene ends were 2 bases for V and 2 bases for J; bases not matched to a gene: 1. Germline V gene data show CDR1 as MNHEY and CDR2 as SVGEGT. The CDR3 runs to 15 residues. This CDR3 is CASSYSGGTYNEQFF. CDR3 bases: TGTGCCAGCAGTTACAGCGGGGGGACCTACAATGAGCAGTTCTTC.

About this clonotype itself: The DNA is omitted, as the CDR3 cannot be located on it reliably, and the CDR3 follows TCRdb's listing. The gene calls are TRBV5-5 and TRBJ2-1; whether TRBD2, the table's D call, matches the DNA was not checked. From its first to its last residue, the CDR3 has 16 amino acids. The germline CDR1 and CDR2 sequences are SGHKS and YYEKEE (reference sequence). The CDR3 spells CASSFLWTSGLHEQFF.

The V and J genes are TRBV7-8 and TRBJ2-1, with 7 nucleotides matching TRBD1. The CDR3 loop spans 12 amino acids. The V and J ends lost 5 bases and 15 bases, in that order; junction bases with no gene match: 10. Germline V gene sequence: CDR1 SGHVS, CDR2 FQNEAQ. CDR3 coding DNA: TGTGCCAGCAGCCCCAGACAGGGCTTTCTGTTCTTC. This sequence encodes CASSPRQGFLFF.

This clonotype was counted between two and nine times. This chain connects TRBV25-1 to TRBJ2-4; no clear D. Germline CDR1 MGHDK, CDR2 SYGVNS. V lost 2 bases to trimming and J lost 7 bases, with 6 bases between them. The CDR3 has 12 residues. CDR3 in amino acids: CASSEGRNIQYF. The CDR3 DNA sequence: TGTGCCAGCAGTGAAGGGCGGAACATTCAGTACTTC. The whole variable domain, filled in from reference TRBV25-1 and TRBJ2-4, reads EADIYQTPRYLVIGTGKKITLECSQTMGHDKMYWYQQDPGMELHLIHYSYGVNSTEKGDLSSESTVSRIRTEHFPLTLESARPSHTSQYLCASSEGRNIQYFGAGTRLSVL.